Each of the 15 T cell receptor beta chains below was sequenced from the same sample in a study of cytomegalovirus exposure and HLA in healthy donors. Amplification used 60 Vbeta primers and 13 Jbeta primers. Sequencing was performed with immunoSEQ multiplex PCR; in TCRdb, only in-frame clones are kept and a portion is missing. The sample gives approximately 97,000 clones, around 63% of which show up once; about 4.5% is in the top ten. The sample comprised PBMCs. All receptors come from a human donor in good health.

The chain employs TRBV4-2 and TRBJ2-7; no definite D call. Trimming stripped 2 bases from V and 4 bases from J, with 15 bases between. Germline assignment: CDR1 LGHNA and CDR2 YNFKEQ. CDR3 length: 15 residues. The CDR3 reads CASSQSSIRYYEQYF. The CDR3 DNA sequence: TGTGCCAGCAGCCAATCGTCCATACGGTATTACGAGCAGTACTTC.

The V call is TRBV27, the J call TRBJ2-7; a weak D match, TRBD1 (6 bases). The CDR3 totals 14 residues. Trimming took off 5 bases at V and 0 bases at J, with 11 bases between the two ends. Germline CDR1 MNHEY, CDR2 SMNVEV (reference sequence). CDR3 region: CASSPTGISYEQYF. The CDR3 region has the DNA TGTGCCAGCAGTCCGACAGGAATCTCCTACGAGCAGTACTTC.

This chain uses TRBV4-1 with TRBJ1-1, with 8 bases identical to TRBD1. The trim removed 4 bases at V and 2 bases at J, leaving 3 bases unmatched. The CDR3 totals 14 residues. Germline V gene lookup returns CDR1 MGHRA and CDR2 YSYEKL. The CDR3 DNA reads TGCGCCAGCAGCCGGACAGGGCTAAACACTGAAGCTTTCTTT. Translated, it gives CASSRTGLNTEAFF.

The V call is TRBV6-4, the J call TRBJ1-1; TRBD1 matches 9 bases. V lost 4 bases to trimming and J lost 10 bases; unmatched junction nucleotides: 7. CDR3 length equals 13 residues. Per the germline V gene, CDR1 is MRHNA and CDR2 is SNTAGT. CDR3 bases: TGTGCCAGCAGTGTGGGACAGGGCAACCCAGCTTTCTTT. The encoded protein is CASSVGQGNPAFF.

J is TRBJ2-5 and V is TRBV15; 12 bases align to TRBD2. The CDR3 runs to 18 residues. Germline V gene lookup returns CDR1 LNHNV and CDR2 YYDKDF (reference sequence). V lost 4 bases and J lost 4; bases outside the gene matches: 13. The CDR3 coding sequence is TGTGCCACCAGCAATCTACTCGGACTAGCGGGAAGTTCAGAGACCCAGTACTTC. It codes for CATSNLLGLAGSSETQYF.

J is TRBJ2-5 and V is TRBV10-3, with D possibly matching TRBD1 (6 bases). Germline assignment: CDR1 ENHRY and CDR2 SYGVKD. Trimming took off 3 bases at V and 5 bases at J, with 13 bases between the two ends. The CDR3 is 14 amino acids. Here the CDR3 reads CAISEGDTEETQYF. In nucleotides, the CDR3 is TGTGCCATCAGTGAAGGGGACACCGAGGAGACCCAGTACTTC.

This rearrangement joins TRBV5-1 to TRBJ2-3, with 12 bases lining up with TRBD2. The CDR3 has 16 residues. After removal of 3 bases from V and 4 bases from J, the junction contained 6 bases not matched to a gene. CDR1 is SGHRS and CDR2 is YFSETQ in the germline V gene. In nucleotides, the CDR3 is TGCGCCAGCAGCTGGGCTAGCGGGAGGGCCCCAGATACGCAGTATTTT. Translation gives CASSWASGRAPDTQYF.

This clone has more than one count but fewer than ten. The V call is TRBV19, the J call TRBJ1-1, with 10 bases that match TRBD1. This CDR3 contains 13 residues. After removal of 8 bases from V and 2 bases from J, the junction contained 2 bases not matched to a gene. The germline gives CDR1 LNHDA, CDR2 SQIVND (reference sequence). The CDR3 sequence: CASVTGGNTEAFF. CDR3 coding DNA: TGTGCCAGTGTGACAGGGGGCAACACTGAAGCTTTCTTT.

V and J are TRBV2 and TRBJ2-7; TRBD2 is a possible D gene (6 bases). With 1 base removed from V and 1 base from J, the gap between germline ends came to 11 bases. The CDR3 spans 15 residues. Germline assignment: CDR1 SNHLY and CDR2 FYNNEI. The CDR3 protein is CASSEVSGESYEQYF. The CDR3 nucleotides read TGTGCCAGCAGTGAAGTGTCGGGAGAGTCCTACGAGCAGTACTTC.

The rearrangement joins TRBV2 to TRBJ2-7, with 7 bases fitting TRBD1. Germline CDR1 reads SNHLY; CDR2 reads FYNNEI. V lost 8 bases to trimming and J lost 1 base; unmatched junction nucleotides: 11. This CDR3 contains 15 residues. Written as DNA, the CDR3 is TGTGCCAGCTGCACCGGGACAGAGAAATCCTACGAGCAGTACTTC. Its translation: CASCTGTEKSYEQYF.

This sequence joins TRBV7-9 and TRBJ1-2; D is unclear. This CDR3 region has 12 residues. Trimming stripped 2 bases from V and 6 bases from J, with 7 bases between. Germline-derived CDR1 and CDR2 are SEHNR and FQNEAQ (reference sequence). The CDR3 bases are TGTGCCAGCAGCTTATTGCCGGATGGCTACACCTTC. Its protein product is CASSLLPDGYTF. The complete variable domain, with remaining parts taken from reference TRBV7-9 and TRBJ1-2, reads DTGVSQNPRHKITKRGQNVTFRCDPISEHNRLYWYRQTLGQGPEFLTYFQNEAQLEKSRLLSDRFSAERPKGSFSTLEIQRTEQGDSAMYLCASSLLPDGYTFGSGTRLTVV.

For the CDR3, the DNA is TGTGCCAGCTCACCACCGGCCCCGGCGGACGAGCAGTACTTC. It yields the protein CASSPPAPADEQYF. The chain carries TRBV18 and TRBJ2-7; no clear D gene. Per the germline V gene, CDR1 is KGHSH and CDR2 is LQKENI. Trimming removed 0 bases at V and 5 bases at J, with 11 bases between. The CDR3 sequence is 14 residues long.

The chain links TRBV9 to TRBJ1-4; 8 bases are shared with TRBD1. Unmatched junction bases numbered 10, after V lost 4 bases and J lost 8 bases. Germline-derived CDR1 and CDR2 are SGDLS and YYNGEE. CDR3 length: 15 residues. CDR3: CASSLRTGQEEKLFF. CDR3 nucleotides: TGTGCCAGCAGCTTGCGGACAGGGCAAGAAGAAAAACTGTTTTTT.

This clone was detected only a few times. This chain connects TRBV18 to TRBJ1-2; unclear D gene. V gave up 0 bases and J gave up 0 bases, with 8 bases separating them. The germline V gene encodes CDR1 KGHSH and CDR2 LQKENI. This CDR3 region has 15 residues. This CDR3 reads CASSPPTGANYGYTF. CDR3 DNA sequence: TGTGCCAGCTCACCACCGACGGGAGCTAACTATGGCTACACCTTC.

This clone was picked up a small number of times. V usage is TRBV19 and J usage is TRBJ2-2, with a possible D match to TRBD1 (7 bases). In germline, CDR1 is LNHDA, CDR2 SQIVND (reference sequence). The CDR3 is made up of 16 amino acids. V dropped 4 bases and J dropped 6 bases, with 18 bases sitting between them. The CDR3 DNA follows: TGTGCCAGTAGTAACTTTGGCCAGGGGGGCTCCGGGGAGCTGTTTTTT. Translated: CASSNFGQGGSGELFF.